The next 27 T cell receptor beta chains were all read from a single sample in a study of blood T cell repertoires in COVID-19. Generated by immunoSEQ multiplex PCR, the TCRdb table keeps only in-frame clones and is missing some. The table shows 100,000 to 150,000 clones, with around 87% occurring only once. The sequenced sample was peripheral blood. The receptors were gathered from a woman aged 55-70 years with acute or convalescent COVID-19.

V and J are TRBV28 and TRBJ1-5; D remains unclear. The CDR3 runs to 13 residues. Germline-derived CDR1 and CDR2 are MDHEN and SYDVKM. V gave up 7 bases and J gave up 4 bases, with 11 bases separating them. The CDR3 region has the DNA TGTGCCAGCACTCAGGTCTCGAATCAGCCCCAGCATTTT. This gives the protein CASTQVSNQPQHF.

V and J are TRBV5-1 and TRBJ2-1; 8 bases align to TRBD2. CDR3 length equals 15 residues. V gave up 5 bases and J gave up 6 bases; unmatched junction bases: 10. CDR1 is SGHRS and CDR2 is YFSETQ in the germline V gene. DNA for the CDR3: TGCGCCAGCAGTCGGGGACCTCGGGAGGGCAATGAGCAGTTCTTC. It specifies CASSRGPREGNEQFF.

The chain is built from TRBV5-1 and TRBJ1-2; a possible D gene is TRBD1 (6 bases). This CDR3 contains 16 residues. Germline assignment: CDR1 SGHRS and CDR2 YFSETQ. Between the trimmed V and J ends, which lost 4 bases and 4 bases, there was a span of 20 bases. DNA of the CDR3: TGCGCCAGCAGCCCACCTGGGGCAGGGGTGGCCTATGGCTACACCTTC. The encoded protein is CASSPPGAGVAYGYTF.

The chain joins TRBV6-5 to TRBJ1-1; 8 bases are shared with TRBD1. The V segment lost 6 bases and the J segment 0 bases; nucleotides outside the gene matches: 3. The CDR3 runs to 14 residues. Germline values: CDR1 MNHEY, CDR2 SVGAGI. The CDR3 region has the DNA TGTGCCAGCAGGAGGACAGGGATGAACACTGAAGCTTTCTTT. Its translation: CASRRTGMNTEAFF.

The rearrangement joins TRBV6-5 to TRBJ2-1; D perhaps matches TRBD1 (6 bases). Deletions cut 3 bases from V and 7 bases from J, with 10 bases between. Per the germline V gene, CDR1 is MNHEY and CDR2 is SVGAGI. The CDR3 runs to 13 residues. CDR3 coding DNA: TGTGCCAGCAGTTATCCCGGACAGAATGAGCAGTTCTTC. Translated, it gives CASSYPGQNEQFF.

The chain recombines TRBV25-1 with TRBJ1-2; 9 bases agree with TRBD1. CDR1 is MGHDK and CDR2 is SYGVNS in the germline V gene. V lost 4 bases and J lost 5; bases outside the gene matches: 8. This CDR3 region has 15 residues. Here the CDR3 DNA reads TGTGCCAGCAGTGGCCCGGACAGGGGATGGTATGGCTACACCTTC. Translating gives CASSGPDRGWYGYTF.

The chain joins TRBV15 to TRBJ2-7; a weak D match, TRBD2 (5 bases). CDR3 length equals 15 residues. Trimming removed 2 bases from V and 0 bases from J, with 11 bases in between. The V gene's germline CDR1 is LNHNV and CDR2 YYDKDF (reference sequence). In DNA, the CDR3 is TGTGCCACCAGCAGAAAGAGCGGCGGCTCCTACGAGCAGTACTTC. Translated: CATSRKSGGSYEQYF.

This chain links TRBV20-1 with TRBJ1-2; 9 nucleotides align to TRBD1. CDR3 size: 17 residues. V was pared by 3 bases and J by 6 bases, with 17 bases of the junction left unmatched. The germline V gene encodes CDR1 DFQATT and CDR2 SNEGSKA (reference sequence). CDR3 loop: CSASRLETGGRIDGYTF. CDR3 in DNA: TGCAGTGCTAGTAGATTAGAGACAGGGGGAAGAATCGATGGCTACACCTTC.

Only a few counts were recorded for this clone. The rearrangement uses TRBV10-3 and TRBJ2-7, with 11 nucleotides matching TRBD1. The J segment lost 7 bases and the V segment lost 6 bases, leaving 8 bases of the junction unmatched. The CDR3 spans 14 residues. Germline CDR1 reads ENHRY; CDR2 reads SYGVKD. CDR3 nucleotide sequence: TGTGCCATCAGGCCCGGGACAGGGGGGAGGGAGCAGTACTTC. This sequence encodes CAIRPGTGGREQYF.

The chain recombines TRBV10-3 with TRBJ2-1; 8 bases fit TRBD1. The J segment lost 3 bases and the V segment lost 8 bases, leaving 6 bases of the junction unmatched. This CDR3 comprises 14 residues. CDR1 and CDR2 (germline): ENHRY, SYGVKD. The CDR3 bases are TGTGCCATCTCGGGCGGGACAGGCTACAATGAGCAGTTCTTC. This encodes CAISGGTGYNEQFF.

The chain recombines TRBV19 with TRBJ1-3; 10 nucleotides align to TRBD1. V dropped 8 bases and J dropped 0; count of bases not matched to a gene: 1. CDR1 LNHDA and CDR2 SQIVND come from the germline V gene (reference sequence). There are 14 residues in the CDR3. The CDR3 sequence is CASGTGASGNTIYF. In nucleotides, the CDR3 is TGTGCCAGTGGGACAGGGGCCTCTGGAAACACCATATATTTT.

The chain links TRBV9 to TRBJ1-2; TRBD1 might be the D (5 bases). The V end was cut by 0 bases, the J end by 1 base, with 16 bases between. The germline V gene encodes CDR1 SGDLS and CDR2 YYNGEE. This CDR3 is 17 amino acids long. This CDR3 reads CASSVDGGNVLNYGYTF. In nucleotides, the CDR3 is TGTGCCAGCAGCGTAGATGGGGGGAACGTCCTTAACTATGGCTACACCTTC.

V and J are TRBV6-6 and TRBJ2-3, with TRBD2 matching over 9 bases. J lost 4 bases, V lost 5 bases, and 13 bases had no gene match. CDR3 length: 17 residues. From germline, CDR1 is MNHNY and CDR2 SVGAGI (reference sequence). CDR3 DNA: TGTGCCAGCAGTCTACCCGGGGTAGCGGGAGTACCAGATACGCAGTATTTT. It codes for CASSLPGVAGVPDTQYF.

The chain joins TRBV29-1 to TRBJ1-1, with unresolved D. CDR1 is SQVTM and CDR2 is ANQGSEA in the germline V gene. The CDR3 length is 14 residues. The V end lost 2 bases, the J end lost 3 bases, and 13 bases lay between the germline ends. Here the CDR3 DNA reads TGCAGCGTTGAAAGGCAGGTAATAGACACTGAAGCTTTCTTT. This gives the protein CSVERQVIDTEAFF.

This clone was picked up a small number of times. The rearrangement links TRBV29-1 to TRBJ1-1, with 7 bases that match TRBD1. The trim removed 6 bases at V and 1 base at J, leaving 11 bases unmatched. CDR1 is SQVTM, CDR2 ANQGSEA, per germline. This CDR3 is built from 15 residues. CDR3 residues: CSVPTGVRGNTEAFF. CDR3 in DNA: TGCAGCGTACCAACAGGGGTCCGTGGGAACACTGAAGCTTTCTTT.

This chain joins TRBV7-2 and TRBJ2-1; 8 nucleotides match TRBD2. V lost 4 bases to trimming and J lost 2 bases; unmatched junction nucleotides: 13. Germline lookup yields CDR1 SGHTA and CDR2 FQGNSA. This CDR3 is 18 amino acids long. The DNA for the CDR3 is TGTGCCAGCAGCTCCCGCGGGACTAGTTGGAACGCCTACAATGAGCAGTTCTTC. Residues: CASSSRGTSWNAYNEQFF.

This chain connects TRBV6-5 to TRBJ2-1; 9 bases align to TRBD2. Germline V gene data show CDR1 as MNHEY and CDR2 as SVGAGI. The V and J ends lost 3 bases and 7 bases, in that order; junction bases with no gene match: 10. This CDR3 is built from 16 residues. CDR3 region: CASSYGPSGTWNEQFF. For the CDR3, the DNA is TGTGCCAGCAGTTATGGCCCTAGCGGGACATGGAATGAGCAGTTCTTC.

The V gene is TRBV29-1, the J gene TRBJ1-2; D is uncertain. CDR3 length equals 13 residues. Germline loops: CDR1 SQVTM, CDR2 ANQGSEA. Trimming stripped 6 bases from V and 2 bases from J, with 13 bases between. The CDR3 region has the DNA TGCAGCGTCCAACCCCGGGGAAACTATGGCTACACCTTC. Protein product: CSVQPRGNYGYTF.

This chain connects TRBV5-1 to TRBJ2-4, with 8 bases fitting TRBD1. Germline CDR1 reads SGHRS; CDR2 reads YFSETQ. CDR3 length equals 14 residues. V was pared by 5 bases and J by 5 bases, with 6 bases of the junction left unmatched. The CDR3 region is CASRTGEVENIQYF. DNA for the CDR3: TGCGCCAGCAGGACAGGGGAAGTAGAAAACATTCAGTACTTC.

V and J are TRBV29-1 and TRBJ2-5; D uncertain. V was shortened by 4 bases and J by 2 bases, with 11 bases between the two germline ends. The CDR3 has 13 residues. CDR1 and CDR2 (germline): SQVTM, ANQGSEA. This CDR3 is CSVGLMAQETQYF. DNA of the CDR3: TGCAGCGTTGGACTCATGGCTCAAGAGACCCAGTACTTC.

CDR3 amino acids: CASSSKTGNTDTQYF. In DNA, the CDR3 is TGTGCCAGCAGCTCGAAGACAGGGAACACAGATACGCAGTATTTT. The V and J genes are TRBV5-6 and TRBJ2-3; 7 bases map to TRBD1. Per the germline V gene, CDR1 is SGHDT and CDR2 is YYEEEE. The CDR3 spans 15 residues. Germline trimming cut 3 bases from V and 2 bases from J; bases unmatched to any gene: 6.

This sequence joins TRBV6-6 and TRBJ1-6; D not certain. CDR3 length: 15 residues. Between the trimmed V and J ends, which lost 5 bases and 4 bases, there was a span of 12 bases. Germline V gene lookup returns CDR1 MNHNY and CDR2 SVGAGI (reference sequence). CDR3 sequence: CASSTQDLYNSPLHF. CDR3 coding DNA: TGTGCCAGCAGTACCCAAGACTTGTATAATTCACCCCTCCACTTT.

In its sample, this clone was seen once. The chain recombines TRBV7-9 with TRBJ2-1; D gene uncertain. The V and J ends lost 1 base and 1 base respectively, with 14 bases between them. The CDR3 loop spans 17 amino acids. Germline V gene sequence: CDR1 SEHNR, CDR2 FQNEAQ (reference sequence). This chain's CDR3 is CASSLVQFAASYNEQFF. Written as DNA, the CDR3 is TGTGCCAGCAGCTTAGTCCAGTTTGCCGCTTCCTACAATGAGCAGTTCTTC.

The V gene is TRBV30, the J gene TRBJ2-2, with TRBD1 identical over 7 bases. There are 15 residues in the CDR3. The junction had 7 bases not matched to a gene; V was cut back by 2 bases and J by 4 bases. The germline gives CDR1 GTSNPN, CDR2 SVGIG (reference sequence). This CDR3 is CAWSRTGRGTGELFF. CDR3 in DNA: TGTGCCTGGAGTCGGACAGGCAGGGGCACCGGGGAGCTGTTTTTT.

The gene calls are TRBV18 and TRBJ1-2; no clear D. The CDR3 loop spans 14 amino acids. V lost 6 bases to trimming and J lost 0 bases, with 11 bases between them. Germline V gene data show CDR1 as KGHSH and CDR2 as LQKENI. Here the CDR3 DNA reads TGTGCCAGCTCCCCTTCAGGCGCTAACTATGGCTACACCTTC. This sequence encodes CASSPSGANYGYTF.

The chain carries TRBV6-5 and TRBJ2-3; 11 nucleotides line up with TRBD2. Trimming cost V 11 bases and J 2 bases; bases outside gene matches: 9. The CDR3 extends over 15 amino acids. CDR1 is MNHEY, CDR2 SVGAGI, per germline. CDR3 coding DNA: TGTGCCGGCCGGGGACTAGCGGATTACACAGATACGCAGTATTTT. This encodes CAGRGLADYTDTQYF.

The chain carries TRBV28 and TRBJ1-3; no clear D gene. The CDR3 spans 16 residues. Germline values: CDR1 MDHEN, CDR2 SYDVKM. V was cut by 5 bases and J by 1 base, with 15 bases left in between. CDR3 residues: CASSPPGTFSGNTIYF. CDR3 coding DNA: TGTGCCAGCAGTCCTCCGGGAACATTTTCTGGAAACACCATATATTTT.